This is a list of T cell receptor beta chains from one sample in a study of T-cell reconstitution after alpha-beta-depleted transplantation in children. TCRdb used MiXCR to reprocess the PCR reads, holding one entry per CDR3 protein. Of 700,000 or so distinct CDR3 sequences in the sample, 10% to 15% were seen once. This specimen was PBMCs, taken before TCRalphabeta/CD19-depleted stem cell transplant. These receptor sequences come from a girl between 2 and 10 years old with congenital amegakaryocytic thrombocytopenia, due to receive a stem cell transplant. The CDR3 runs from the conserved cysteine through the conserved F or W. D genes are given only for firm matches. Size is omitted from some rows. Given values are once, few, many or a class for expanded clones.

TRBV5-1	TRBJ2-7	-	many	TGCGCCAGCAGCTTAACCCCCGGGACTGGTCTTTTAGCCTACGAGCAGTACTTC	CASSLTPGTGLLAYEQYF
TRBV3-1	TRBJ2-7	-	few	TGTGCCAGCAGCCACCGGGGCGAGCAGTACTTC	CASSHRGEQYF
TRBV7-9	TRBJ2-3	-	few	TGTGCCAGCAGCTTAATTGCACACGGTACGCAGTATTTT	CASSLIAHGTQYF
TRBV7-6	TRBJ2-7	TRBD2	many	TGTGCCAGCAGCTTAAAGGTGCGGGGGAAGAGCGGAGCCATGAACGAGCAGTACTTC	CASSLKVRGKSGAMNEQYF
TRBV5-5	TRBJ2-3	TRBD2	-	TGTGCCAGCAGCTGGAAGACTAGCGGGACACCCCTGGATACGCAGTATTTT	CASSWKTSGTPLDTQYF
TRBV7-3	TRBJ1-2	TRBD1	-	TGTGCCAGCAGCTTATCCCGGGACAGGGTCCCCACCTTC	CASSLSRDRVPTF
TRBV7-8	TRBJ1-1	-	many	TGTGCCAGCAGCTCTGTGGTAGAGAACACTGAAGCTTTCTTT	CASSSVVENTEAFF
TRBV27	TRBJ2-1	-	many	TGTGCCAGCTCTATAGGGGGAGGGAGCAATGAGCAGTTCTTC	CASSIGGGSNEQFF
TRBV5-1	TRBJ2-3	TRBD2	few	TGCGCCAGCAGCTTCCGGGACTATCAAACAGATACGCAGTATTTT	CASSFRDYQTDTQYF
TRBV20-1	TRBJ2-7	TRBD1	many	TGCAGCCTCCGGGACAGGGGTTACGAGCAGTACTTC	CSLRDRGYEQYF
TRBV10-3	TRBJ2-1	-	-	TGTGCCATCAGTGTGGCTAGTCAAGAGCAGTTCTTC	CAISVASQEQFF
TRBV20-1	TRBJ2-7	-	many	TGCAGTGCCTCGAACAACTACGAGCAGTACTTC	CSASNNYEQYF